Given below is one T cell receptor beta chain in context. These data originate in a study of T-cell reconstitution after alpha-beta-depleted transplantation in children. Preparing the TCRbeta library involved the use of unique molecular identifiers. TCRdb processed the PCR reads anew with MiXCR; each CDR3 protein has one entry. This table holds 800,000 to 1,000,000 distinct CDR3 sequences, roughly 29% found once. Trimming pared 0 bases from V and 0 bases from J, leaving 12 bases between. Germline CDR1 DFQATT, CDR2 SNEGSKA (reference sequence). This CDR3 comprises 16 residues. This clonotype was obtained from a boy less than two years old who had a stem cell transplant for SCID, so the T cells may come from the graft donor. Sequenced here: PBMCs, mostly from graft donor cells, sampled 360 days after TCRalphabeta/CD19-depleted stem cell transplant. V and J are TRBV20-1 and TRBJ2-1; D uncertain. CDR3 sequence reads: CSAREARLVSYNEQFF. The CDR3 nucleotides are TGCAGTGCTAGAGAGGCGAGATTGGTCTCCTACAATGAGCAGTTCTTC.